This T cell receptor beta chain came from a study of cytomegalovirus exposure and HLA in healthy donors. On this clone: The antigen is unknown.

General observations from the study: Three chains linked to CMV were shown in vitro to be specific for CMV antigens.

Method: immunoSEQ multiplex PCR; TCRdb's copy keeps in-frame clones and lacks some. The table has about 63,000 clones, around 90% seen once. Looked up from germline, CDR1 is DFQATT and CDR2 is SNEGSKA (reference sequence). With 5 bases removed from V and 8 bases from J, the gap between germline ends came to 12 bases. The CDR3 is made up of 11 amino acids. This receptor was taken from a young woman in good health and CMV-seronegative. Sequencing was carried out using PBMCs. The chain links TRBV20-1 to TRBJ1-2; no firm D call. CDR3 protein: CSAGSGGGYTF. DNA for the CDR3: TGCAGTGCTGGGTCGGGAGGGGGCTACACCTTC.